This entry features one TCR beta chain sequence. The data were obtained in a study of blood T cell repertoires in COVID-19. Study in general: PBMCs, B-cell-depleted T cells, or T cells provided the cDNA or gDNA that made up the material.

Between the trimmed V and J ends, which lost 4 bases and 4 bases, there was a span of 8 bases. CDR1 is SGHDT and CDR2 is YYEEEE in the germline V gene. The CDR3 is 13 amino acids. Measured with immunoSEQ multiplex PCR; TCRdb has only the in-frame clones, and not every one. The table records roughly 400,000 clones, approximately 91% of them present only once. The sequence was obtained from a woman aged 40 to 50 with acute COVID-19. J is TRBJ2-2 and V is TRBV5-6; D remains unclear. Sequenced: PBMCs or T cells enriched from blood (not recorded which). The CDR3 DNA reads TGTGCCAGCAGCGGAGACCTCACCGGGGAGCTGTTTTTT. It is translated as CASSGDLTGELFF.